This entry describes one TCR beta chain. The antigen is not known. The data derive from a study of T cell responses to AZD1222 COVID-19 vaccine. General study findings and limits: Donors were mostly white British, more females; clonal diversity possibly underestimated. Seropositive at baseline were only a handful of AZD1222 recipients.

Libraries were prepared by immunoSEQ multiplex PCR; TCRdb keeps only in-frame clonotypes and omits some of them. Of under 150,000 clones listed, about 91% were seen once; the top ten hold about 9.4%. V gave up 6 bases and J gave up 4 bases; unmatched junction bases: 2. The CDR3 has 12 amino acids. CDR1 is SGHAT, CDR2 FQNNGV, per germline. Here the sequenced sample was peripheral blood, taken 28 days after the second AZD1222 dose. The V gene is TRBV11-2, the J gene TRBJ2-5, with 7 bases that match TRBD1. The clonotype originates from an adult who received the AZD1222 COVID-19 vaccine. The CDR3 DNA reads TGTGCCAGCAGTACAGGGGTAGAGACCCAGTACTTC. Amino acids: CASSTGVETQYF.